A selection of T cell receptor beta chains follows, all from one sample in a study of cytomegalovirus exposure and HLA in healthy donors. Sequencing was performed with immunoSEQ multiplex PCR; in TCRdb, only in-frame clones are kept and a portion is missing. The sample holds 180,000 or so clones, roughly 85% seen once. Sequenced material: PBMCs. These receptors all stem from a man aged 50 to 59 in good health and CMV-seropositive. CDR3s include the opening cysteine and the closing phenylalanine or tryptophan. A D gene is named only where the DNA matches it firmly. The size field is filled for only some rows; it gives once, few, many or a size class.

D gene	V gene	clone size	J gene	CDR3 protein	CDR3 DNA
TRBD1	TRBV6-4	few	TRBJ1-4	CASSPGQGTTNEKLFF	TGTGCCAGCAGTCCGGGACAGGGCACAACTAATGAAAAACTGTTTTTT
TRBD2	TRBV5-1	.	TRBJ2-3	CASSWMGTGTSGLTDTQYF	TGCGCCAGCAGCTGGATGGGGACAGGGACTAGCGGGCTCACAGATACGCAGTATTTT
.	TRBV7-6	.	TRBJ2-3	CASSWPERADTQYF	TGTGCCAGCAGCTGGCCCGAGAGGGCAGATACGCAGTATTTT
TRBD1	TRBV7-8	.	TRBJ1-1	CASSLGTGSTEAFF	TGTGCCAGCAGCTTAGGGACAGGGTCAACTGAAGCTTTCTTT
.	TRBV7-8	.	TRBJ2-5	CASSSYETQYF	TGTGCCAGCAGCTCCTATGAGACCCAGTACTTC
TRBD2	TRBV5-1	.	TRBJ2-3	CASSLIPAGATLTDTQYF	TGCGCCAGCAGCTTGATCCCAGCGGGGGCCACGCTCACAGATACGCAGTATTTT
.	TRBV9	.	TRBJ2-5	CASSVGSTQVPETQYF	TGTGCCAGCAGCGTAGGCTCCACACAGGTCCCGGAGACCCAGTACTTC
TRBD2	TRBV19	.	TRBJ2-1	CASSIGLAGGYNEQFF	TGTGCCAGTAGTATTGGCCTAGCGGGGGGTTACAATGAGCAGTTCTTC
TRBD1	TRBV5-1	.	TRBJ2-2	CASSLTGTGGSGELFF	TGCGCCAGCAGCTTGACCGGGACAGGGGGCTCCGGGGAGCTGTTTTTT
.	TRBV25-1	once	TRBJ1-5	CASSEGDLQPQHF	TGTGCCAGCAGTGAGGGAGATCTTCAGCCCCAGCATTTT
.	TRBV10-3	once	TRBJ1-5	CAISPVGNQPQHF	TGTGCCATCAGCCCGGTCGGGAACCAGCCCCAGCATTTT
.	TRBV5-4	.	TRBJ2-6	CASSYPGSRASGANVLTF	TGTGCCAGCAGCTACCCTGGGTCGCGCGCTAGTGGGGCCAACGTCCTGACTTTC
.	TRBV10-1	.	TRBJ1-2	CASSENPGNDYGYTF	TGCGCCAGCAGTGAGAACCCAGGGAACGACTATGGCTACACCTTC
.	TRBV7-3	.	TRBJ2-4	CASSLVQGPQYF	TGTGCCAGCAGCTTAGTGCAGGGGCCACAGTACTTC
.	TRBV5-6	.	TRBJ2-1	CASSFLAGSYNEQFF	TGTGCCAGCAGCTTTCTGGCGGGGTCCTACAATGAGCAGTTCTTC